This T cell receptor (beta chain) was recorded in a study of blood T cell repertoires in COVID-19. About the study: T cells, B-cell-depleted T cells, or PBMCs supplied cDNA or gDNA.

As handled by the study authors: Nucleated cell counts were estimated from reference gene primer amplification. This table comes from immunoSEQ multiplex PCR, and its TCRdb copy is limited to in-frame clones, with some not included. V and J calls and clone size are as listed in that table; D and trimming were resolved from the DNA. The data show 320,000 or so clones, roughly 89% seen once. Trimming pared 5 bases from V and 3 bases from J, leaving 13 bases between. Per germline, CDR1 SNHLY and CDR2 FYNNEI. The CDR3 is made up of 15 amino acids. Recruitment covered roughly 22 US areas and drew participants whose ages spanned roughly 18 to 100 years.

This clonotype was sampled from a man between 60 and 75 years old who had recovered from COVID-19. The chain recombines TRBV2 with TRBJ1-4; D unresolved. The material sequenced was PBMCs or T cells enriched from blood (not recorded which). This chain's CDR3 is CASSYSRGANEKLFF. The CDR3 nucleotides read TGTGCCAGCAGTTACAGCCGGGGAGCTAATGAAAAACTGTTTTTT. Full variable domain (rest looked up from reference TRBV2 and TRBJ1-4): EPEVTQTPSHQVTQMGQEVILRCVPISNHLYFYWYRQILGQKVEFLVSFYNNEISEKSEIFDDQFSVERPDGSNFTLKIRSTKLEDSAMYFCASSYSRGANEKLFFGSGTQLSVL.